The rows below give T cell receptor beta chains drawn from one sample of a study of cytomegalovirus exposure and HLA in healthy donors. Some clones are missing from TCRdb's copy, which holds only in-frame ones; the method was immunoSEQ multiplex PCR. Altogether roughly 150,000 clones are present, roughly 80% being singletons, with the ten largest covering around 2%. Sequencing was done on a sample of PBMCs. These receptors were obtained from a man aged 25 to 40 in good health and CMV-seronegative. The CDR3 runs from the conserved cysteine through the conserved F or W. The D gene is left open where the match is weak. Rows may omit the clone size; those that give it use once, few, many or a size class.

clone size | D gene | J gene | V gene | CDR3 protein | CDR3 DNA
NA | NA | TRBJ2-7 | TRBV30 | CAWSVGGNEQYF | TGTGCCTGGAGTGTAGGCGGTAACGAGCAGTACTTC
NA | TRBD1 | TRBJ1-4 | TRBV29-1 | CSVAMDRGRLGKLFF | TGCAGCGTTGCGATGGACAGGGGGCGGCTGGGGAAACTGTTTTTT
NA | TRBD1 | TRBJ2-6 | TRBV28 | CASSADRGTAGANVLTF | TGTGCCAGCAGTGCCGACAGGGGAACGGCTGGGGCCAACGTCCTGACTTTC
NA | NA | TRBJ2-7 | TRBV19 | CASKEDDGHYEQYF | TGTGCCAGTAAGGAGGATGACGGCCACTACGAGCAGTACTTC
few | TRBD1 | TRBJ2-7 | TRBV10-3 | CAIRGQESYEQYF | TGTGCCATCAGGGGACAGGAGTCCTACGAGCAGTACTTC
NA | TRBD2 | TRBJ2-1 | TRBV10-3 | CAISETQRDNEQFF | TGTGCCATCAGTGAGACTCAGCGGGATAATGAGCAGTTCTTC
NA | NA | TRBJ2-1 | TRBV5-4 | CASSLTADSHNEQFF | TGTGCCAGCAGCTTGACGGCGGACAGCCACAATGAGCAGTTCTTC
few | TRBD1 | TRBJ1-1 | TRBV29-1 | CSATGQEIFGSTEAFF | TGCAGCGCCACTGGACAGGAAATCTTTGGTAGCACTGAAGCTTTCTTT
NA | NA | TRBJ2-2 | TRBV7-8 | CASSWDTPDTGELFF | TGTGCCAGCAGCTGGGACACCCCGGACACCGGGGAGCTGTTTTTT
NA | TRBD2 | TRBJ2-7 | TRBV12-5 | CASGTQAGGSYEQYF | TGTGCTAGTGGTACCCAGGCGGGAGGGTCCTACGAGCAGTACTTC
NA | TRBD2 | TRBJ2-2 | TRBV27 | CASSPTTSGSSGELFF | TGTGCCAGCAGTCCGACGACTAGCGGGAGTTCCGGGGAGCTGTTTTTT
NA | NA | TRBJ1-1 | TRBV7-2 | CASSLNSGSTEAFF | TGTGCCAGCAGCTTAAATTCGGGGAGCACTGAAGCTTTCTTT
NA | NA | TRBJ2-1 | TRBV6-4 | CASSDSRAEQFF | TGTGCCAGCAGTGACTCGCGTGCTGAGCAGTTCTTC
once | NA | TRBJ2-7 | TRBV30 | CAWTKGAYEQYF | TGTGCCTGGACCAAAGGGGCTTACGAGCAGTACTTC
NA | NA | TRBJ2-7 | TRBV11-2 | CASSLGESGTPYEQYF | TGTGCCAGCAGCTTAGGAGAATCCGGGACTCCCTACGAGCAGTACTTC
NA | NA | TRBJ1-2 | TRBV28 | CASTGVAAGLLYTF | TGTGCCAGCACGGGTGTAGCGGCAGGACTCCTTTACACCTTC
NA | TRBD1 | TRBJ1-5 | TRBV5-8 | CASSPGQAGSQPQHF | TGTGCCAGCTCCCCAGGACAGGCAGGTAGTCAGCCCCAGCATTTT
NA | TRBD1 | TRBJ2-1 | TRBV5-1 | CASSLAETGTGRRQFF | TGCGCCAGCAGCTTGGCCGAGACCGGGACAGGGCGTCGCCAGTTCTTC
NA | TRBD2 | TRBJ2-7 | TRBV7-8 | CASSTSGGTYEQYF | TGTGCCAGCAGCACTAGCGGGGGGACCTACGAGCAGTACTTC
NA | NA | TRBJ2-1 | TRBV7-9 | CASSPKTRQRYNEQFF | TGTGCCAGCAGCCCTAAGACGAGACAGAGATACAATGAGCAGTTCTTC
NA | TRBD2 | TRBJ2-3 | TRBV7-8 | CASSLVVAGVGNLGTDTQYF | TGTGCCAGCAGCTTAGTAGTAGCGGGAGTCGGAAATCTCGGCACAGATACGCAGTATTTT
NA | NA | TRBJ1-4 | TRBV5-6 | CASSLGRGNEKLFF | TGTGCCAGCAGCTTGGGCAGGGGTAACGAAAAACTGTTTTTT